The clone carrying this T cell receptor beta chain was counted only a few times. Its cognate antigen is unknown. Researchers used 5'RACE with constant-segment primers to make TCR alpha and TCR beta cDNA libraries that carry sample barcodes and UMIs. Via MiXCR, TCRdb re-called the 5' RACE reads, giving one row per CDR3 protein. This repertoire shows 80,000 to 130,000 distinct CDR3 sequences, around 10% found once; its top ten account for 40%. This specimen comes from a study of T-cell memory formation after mild COVID-19. About the study: Across donors, TCR clusters were largely donor specific.

Whole-study results and caveats: CD4/CD8 balance characterized clones contracting day 15 to 85, and CD4+ skew characterized later expanders. In pre-infection memory, a portion of responding clones appeared, which suggested that cross-reactive memory joined.

Germline-derived CDR1 and CDR2 are MGHRA and YSYEKL. The CDR3 loop spans 16 amino acids. V gave up 7 bases and J gave up 6 bases, with 21 bases separating them. The TCR was taken from a young man who had mild COVID-19 (a few samples of this study predate the infection). Cell type and time point are not known. The sequenced sample was PBMCs or a T cell subset sorted from them (not recorded which). The chain couples TRBV4-1 to TRBJ1-4; D possibly corresponds to TRBD1 (5 bases). CDR3 bases: TGCGCCAGCACCCCTCTTCGGGGGGGAGTGGATGAAAAACTGTTTTTT. Translated: CASTPLRGGVDEKLFF.